Described below is a single T cell receptor (beta chain) sequence and its context. Clones were read by immunoSEQ multiplex PCR, and TCRdb kept only the in-frame ones, dropping some. The sample carries around 200,000 clones, roughly 89% recorded once. This entry comes from a study of blood T cell repertoires in COVID-19. This receptor was obtained from a woman between 40 and 55 years old with acute COVID-19. Sequenced: PBMCs or T cells enriched from blood (not recorded which).

CDR3 loop: CASSYNGEAFF. CDR3 nucleotide sequence: TGTGCCAGCAGTTATAACGGTGAAGCTTTCTTT. This chain uses TRBV12-3 or TRBV12-4 with TRBJ1-1; D is ambiguous. This CDR3 comprises 11 residues. V gave up 4 bases and J gave up 7 bases, with 7 bases separating them.